The present entry profiles one T cell receptor (beta chain) with its context. Its target is unknown. Data came from immunoSEQ multiplex PCR; TCRdb stores just in-frame clones and leaves some out. Of over 95,000 clones detected, roughly 88% appear once; the ten largest clones hold approximately 2.8%. This sample is drawn from a study of T cell responses to AZD1222 COVID-19 vaccine. About the research overall: Pooled in the analysis were second doses at about 4 or about 12 weeks. Points from the study as a whole: Vaccine-associated CD4 TCRs ranged over spike, dominating at 160-218 and 743-854.

The TCR originated in an adult in good health. The sequenced sample was peripheral blood, obtained on day 0 of AZD1222 vaccination.

The CDR3 nucleotides are TGTGCCAGCAGTTACAGCGGCAGAGGCACTGAAGCTTTCTTT. Translating it yields CASSYSGRGTEAFF. The chain joins TRBV6-5 to TRBJ1-1, with no clear D. V gave up 2 bases and J gave up 4 bases, with 11 bases separating them. Germline V gene data show CDR1 as MNHEY and CDR2 as SVGAGI. The CDR3 runs 14 residues.